Following are 10 T cell receptor beta chains from one sample sequenced in a study of siplizumab effects on memory and regulatory T cells. Assay: immunoSEQ multiplex PCR; the TCRdb copy retains only in-frame clones and omits some. The sample lists around 95,000 clones, approximately 94% seen once, with approximately 1.3% in the top ten. The specimen sequenced was non-Treg CD4+ T cells sorted from blood. Receptors originate from a human donor in good health.

The CDR3 DNA reads TGTGCCAGCAGCTCAAGACTGATCGAAGGGTCTCGGGAAAAACTGTTTTTT. This codes for CASSSRLIEGSREKLFF. This chain uses TRBV11-1 with TRBJ1-4; D is ambiguous. The V end lost 4 bases, the J end lost 8 bases, and 23 bases lay between the germline ends. From germline, CDR1 is SGHAT and CDR2 FQDESV (reference sequence). This CDR3 is built from 17 residues. Complete variable domain (other parts from reference TRBV11-1 and TRBJ1-4): EAEVAQSPRYKITEKSQAVAFWCDPISGHATLYWYRQILGQGPELLVQFQDESVVDDSQLPKDRFSAERLKGVDSTLKIQPAELGDSAMYLCASSSRLIEGSREKLFFGSGTQLSVL.

The chain combines TRBV5-3 with TRBJ2-7; no definite D call. TRBV5-3 is annotated as an ORF whose role is uncertain. This CDR3 has 12 amino acids. V was clipped by 0 bases and J by 6 bases, with 7 bases between them. For the CDR3, the DNA is TGTGCCAGAAGCTTGGAAGGCGCCGAGCAGTACTTC. Its translation: CARSLEGAEQYF.

The CDR3 DNA follows: TGTGCCAGCCTTAACTATGGCTACACCTTC. Translated: CASLNYGYTF. The gene calls are TRBV5-5 and TRBJ1-2; D unresolved. The germline gives CDR1 SGHKS, CDR2 YYEKEE (reference sequence). This CDR3 region has 10 residues. V lost 7 bases and J 1 base, leaving 2 bases between the germline ends.

This chain links TRBV18 with TRBJ1-2; possible D gene TRBD1, 6 bases. Trimming removed 3 bases at V and 6 bases at J, with 8 bases between. CDR1 KGHSH and CDR2 LQKENI come from the germline V gene. The CDR3 totals 12 residues. CDR3: CASSPEGDGYTF. The CDR3 DNA is TGTGCCAGCTCACCTGAGGGGGATGGCTACACCTTC.

On this clone itself: At one end the junction does not follow the germline gene, possibly because of a read error. V is TRBV7-7 and J is TRBJ1-1; 12 bases match TRBD1. The CDR3 length is 17 residues. Germline V gene sequence: CDR1 SSHAT, CDR2 FNYEAQ (reference sequence). CDR3 nucleotide sequence: TGTGCTAGCAGCTATAGGGACAGGGGGCGTATGGACACTGAAGCTTTCTTT. Amino acids: CASSYRDRGRMDTEAFF.

This chain links TRBV2 with TRBJ1-5; 7 bases fit TRBD1. V dropped 4 bases and J dropped 8; count of bases not matched to a gene: 5. The germline V gene encodes CDR1 SNHLY and CDR2 FYNNEI. This CDR3 is 13 amino acids long. The CDR3 nucleotides read TGTGCCAGCAGTGTGACAGGGTTGGAGCCCCAGCATTTT. This codes for CASSVTGLEPQHF. The full variable domain, with the rest looked up from reference TRBV2 and TRBJ1-5, is EPEVTQTPSHQVTQMGQEVILRCVPISNHLYFYWYRQILGQKVEFLVSFYNNEISEKSEIFDDQFSVERPDGSNFTLKIRSTKLEDSAMYFCASSVTGLEPQHFGDGTRLSIL.

The rearrangement joins TRBV5-6 to TRBJ2-6; no definite D call. Trimming cost V 4 bases and J 1 base, with 21 bases left between them. CDR1 and CDR2 (germline): SGHDT, YYEEEE. This CDR3 has 19 residues. The CDR3 reads CASSQIPGSRRSGANVLTF. In DNA form, the CDR3 reads TGTGCCAGCAGCCAAATTCCCGGGTCCCGGCGGTCTGGGGCCAACGTCCTGACTTTC.

The rearrangement joins TRBV11-3 to TRBJ2-7, with D perhaps matching TRBD2 (5 bases). The CDR3 extends over 17 amino acids. Germline loops: CDR1 SGHNT, CDR2 YENEEA. V shed 4 bases and J shed 3 bases, with 22 bases lying between them. This chain's CDR3 is CASSSLRANLTFYEQYF. CDR3 coding DNA: TGTGCCAGCAGCTCTCTGCGGGCCAATCTAACATTCTACGAGCAGTACTTC.

The chain links TRBV19 to TRBJ1-4, with D unclear. CDR3 length: 14 residues. Trimming shortened V by 6 bases and J by 0 bases, and 8 bases separated the two germline ends. From germline, CDR1 is LNHDA and CDR2 SQIVND (reference sequence). Here the CDR3 DNA reads TGTGCCAGTAGGCTACAGACAACTAATGAAAAACTGTTTTTT. Amino acids: CASRLQTTNEKLFF.

The genes are TRBV11-3 and TRBJ2-2, with 7 bases aligning to TRBD2. CDR3 length: 15 amino acids. CDR1 is SGHNT and CDR2 is YENEEA in the germline V gene. Trimming took 2 bases from V and 5 from J; bases not matched to a gene: 5. The CDR3 DNA reads TGTGCCAGCAGCTTATCTAGCGGCTTAACCGGGGAGCTGTTTTTT. This gives the protein CASSLSSGLTGELFF.